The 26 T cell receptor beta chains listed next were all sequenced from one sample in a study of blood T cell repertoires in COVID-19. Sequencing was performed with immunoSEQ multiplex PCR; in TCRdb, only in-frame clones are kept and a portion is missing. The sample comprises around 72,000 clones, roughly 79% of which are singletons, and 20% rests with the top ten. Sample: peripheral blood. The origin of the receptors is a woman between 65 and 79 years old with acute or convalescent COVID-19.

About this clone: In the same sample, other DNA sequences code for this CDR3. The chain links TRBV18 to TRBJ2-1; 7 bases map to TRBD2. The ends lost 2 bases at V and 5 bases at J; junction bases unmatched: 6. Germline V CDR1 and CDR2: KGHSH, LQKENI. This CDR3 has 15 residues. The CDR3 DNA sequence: TGTGCCAGCTCACCAGGCGGGAGAGTCGACAATGAGCAGTTCTTC. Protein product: CASSPGGRVDNEQFF.

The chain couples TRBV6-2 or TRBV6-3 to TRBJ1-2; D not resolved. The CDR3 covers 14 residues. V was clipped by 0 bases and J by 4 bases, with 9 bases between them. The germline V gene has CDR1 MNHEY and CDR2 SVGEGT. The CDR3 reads CASSYSKWSYGYTF. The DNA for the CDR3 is TGTGCCAGCAGTTACTCGAAGTGGAGCTATGGCTACACCTTC.

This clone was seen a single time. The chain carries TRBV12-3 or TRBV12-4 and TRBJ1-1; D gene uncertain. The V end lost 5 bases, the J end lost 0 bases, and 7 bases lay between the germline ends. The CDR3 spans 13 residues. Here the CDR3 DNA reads TGTGCCAGCAGTCCAGGATTGAACACTGAAGCTTTCTTT. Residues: CASSPGLNTEAFF.

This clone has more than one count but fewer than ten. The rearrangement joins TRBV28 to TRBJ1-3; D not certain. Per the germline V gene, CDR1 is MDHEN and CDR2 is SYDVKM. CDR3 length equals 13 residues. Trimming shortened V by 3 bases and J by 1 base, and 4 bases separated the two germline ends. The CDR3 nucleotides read TGTGCCAGCAGTTTCAATTCTGGAAACACCATATATTTT. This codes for CASSFNSGNTIYF.

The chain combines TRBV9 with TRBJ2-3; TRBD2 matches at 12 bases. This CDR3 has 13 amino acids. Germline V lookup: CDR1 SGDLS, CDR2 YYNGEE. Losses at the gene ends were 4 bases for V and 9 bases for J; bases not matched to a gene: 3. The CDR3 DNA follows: TGTGCCAGCAGCCCCGGGACTAGCGGGACGCAGTATTTT. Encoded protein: CASSPGTSGTQYF. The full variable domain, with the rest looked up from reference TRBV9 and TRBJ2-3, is DSGVTQTPKHLITATGQRVTLRCSPRSGDLSVYWYQQSLDQGLQFLIQYYNGEERAKGNILERFSAQQFPDLHSELNLSSLELGDSALYFCASSPGTSGTQYFGPGTRLTVL.

CDR3 amino acids: CASSLGAGVRTDTQYF. Here the CDR3 DNA reads TGTGCCAGCAGCTTAGGGGCGGGAGTGAGAACAGATACGCAGTATTTT. This chain uses TRBV7-2 with TRBJ2-3; 7 nucleotides align to TRBD2. J was trimmed by 3 bases and V by 1 base; bases with no gene match: 7. There are 16 residues in the CDR3. Germline CDR1 and CDR2: SGHTA and FQGNSA.

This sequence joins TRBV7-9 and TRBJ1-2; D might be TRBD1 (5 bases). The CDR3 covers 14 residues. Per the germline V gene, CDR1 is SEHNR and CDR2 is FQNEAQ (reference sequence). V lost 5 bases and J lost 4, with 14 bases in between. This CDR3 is CASSLRGSAYGYTF. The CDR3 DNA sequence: TGTGCCAGCAGCCTAAGGGGTAGTGCCTATGGCTACACCTTC.

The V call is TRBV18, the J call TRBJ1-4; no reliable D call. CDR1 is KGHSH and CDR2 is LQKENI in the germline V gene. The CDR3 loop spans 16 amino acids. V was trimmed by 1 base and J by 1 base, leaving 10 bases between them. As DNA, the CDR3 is TGTGCCAGCTCACCACGAAACGGTGGAACTAATGAAAAACTGTTTTTT. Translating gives CASSPRNGGTNEKLFF.

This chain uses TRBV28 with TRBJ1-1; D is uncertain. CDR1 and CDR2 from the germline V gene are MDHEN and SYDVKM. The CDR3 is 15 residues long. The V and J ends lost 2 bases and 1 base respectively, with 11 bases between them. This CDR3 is CASSLVPFRNTEAFF. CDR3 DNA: TGTGCCAGCAGTTTAGTTCCGTTTCGGAACACTGAAGCTTTCTTT.

The CDR3 spells CATIDSPNYGYTF. The CDR3 nucleotides read TGTGCCACCATCGACAGTCCTAACTATGGCTACACCTTC. This sequence joins TRBV19 and TRBJ1-2; D possibly corresponds to TRBD1 (5 bases). Deletions cut 10 bases from V and 0 bases from J, with 12 bases between. CDR1 is LNHDA, CDR2 SQIVND, per germline (reference sequence). The CDR3 has 13 residues.

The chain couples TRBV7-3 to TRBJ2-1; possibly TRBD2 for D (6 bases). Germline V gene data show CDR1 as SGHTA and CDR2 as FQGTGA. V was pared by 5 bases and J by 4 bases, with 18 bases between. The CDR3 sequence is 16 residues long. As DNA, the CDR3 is TGTGCCAGCAGCCAAAGGGTGACTAGAGATTACAATGAGCAGTTCTTC. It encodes CASSQRVTRDYNEQFF.

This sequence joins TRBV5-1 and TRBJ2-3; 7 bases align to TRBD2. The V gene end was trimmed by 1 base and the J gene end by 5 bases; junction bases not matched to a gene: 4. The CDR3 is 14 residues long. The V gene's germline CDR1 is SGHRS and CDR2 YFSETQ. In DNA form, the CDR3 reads TGCGCCAGCAGCTTGACGGGAGGAATAGATACGCAGTATTTT. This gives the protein CASSLTGGIDTQYF.

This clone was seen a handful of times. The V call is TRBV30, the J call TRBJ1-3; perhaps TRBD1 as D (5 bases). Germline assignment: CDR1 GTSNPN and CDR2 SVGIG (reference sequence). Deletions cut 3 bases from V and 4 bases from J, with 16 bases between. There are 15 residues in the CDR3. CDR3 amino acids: CAWRDLGGSGNTIYF. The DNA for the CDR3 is TGTGCCTGGAGGGACCTCGGGGGGTCAGGAAACACCATATATTTT.

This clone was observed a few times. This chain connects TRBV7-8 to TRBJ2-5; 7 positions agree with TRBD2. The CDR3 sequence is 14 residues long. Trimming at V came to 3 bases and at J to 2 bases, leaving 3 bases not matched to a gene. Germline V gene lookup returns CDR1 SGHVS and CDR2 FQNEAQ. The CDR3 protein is CASSFGTTQETQYF. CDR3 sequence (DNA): TGTGCCAGCAGCTTCGGGACTACACAAGAGACCCAGTACTTC.

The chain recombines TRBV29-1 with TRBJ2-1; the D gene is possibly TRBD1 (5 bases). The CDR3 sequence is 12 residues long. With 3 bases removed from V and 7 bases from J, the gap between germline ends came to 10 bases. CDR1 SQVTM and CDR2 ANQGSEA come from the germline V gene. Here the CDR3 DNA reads TGCAGCGTTGAGGCAGGGCCTAATGAGCAGTTCTTC. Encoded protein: CSVEAGPNEQFF.

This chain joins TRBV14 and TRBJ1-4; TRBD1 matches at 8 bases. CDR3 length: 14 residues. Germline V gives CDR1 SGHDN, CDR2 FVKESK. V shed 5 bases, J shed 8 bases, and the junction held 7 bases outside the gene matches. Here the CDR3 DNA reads TGTGCCAGCAGCGTCCAGGGGGCCAGAGAAAAACTGTTTTTT. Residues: CASSVQGAREKLFF.

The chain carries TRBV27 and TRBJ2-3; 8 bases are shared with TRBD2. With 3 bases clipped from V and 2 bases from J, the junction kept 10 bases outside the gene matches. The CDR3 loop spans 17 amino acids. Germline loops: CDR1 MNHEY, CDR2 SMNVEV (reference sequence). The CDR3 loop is CASSLRAGGYLTDTQYF. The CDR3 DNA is TGTGCCAGCAGTTTGAGGGCGGGAGGTTATCTCACAGATACGCAGTATTTT.

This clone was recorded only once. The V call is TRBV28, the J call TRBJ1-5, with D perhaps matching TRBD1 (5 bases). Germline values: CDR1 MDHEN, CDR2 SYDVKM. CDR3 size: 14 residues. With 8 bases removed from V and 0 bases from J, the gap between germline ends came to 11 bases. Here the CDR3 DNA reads TGTGCCAGCCGGGGGGAATATAGCAATCAGCCCCAGCATTTT. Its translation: CASRGEYSNQPQHF.

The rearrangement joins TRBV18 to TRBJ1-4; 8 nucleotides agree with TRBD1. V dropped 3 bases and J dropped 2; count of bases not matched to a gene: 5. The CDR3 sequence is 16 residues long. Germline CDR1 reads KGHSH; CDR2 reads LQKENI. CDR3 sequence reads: CASSPPGTGTNEKLFF. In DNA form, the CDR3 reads TGTGCCAGCTCACCGCCCGGGACAGGCACTAATGAAAAACTGTTTTTT.

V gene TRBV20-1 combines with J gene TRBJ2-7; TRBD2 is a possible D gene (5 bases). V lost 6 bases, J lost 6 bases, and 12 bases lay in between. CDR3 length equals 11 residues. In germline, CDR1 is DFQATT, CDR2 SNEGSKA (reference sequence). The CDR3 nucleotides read TGCAGTGCCAGGAGAGGGTCCGAGCAGTACTTC. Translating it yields CSARRGSEQYF.

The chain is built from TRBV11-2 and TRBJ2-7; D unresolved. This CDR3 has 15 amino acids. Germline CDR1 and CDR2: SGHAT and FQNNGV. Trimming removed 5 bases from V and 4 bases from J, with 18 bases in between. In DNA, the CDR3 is TGTGCCAGCAGCGCACGCCACCAGTCCACATACGAGCAGTACTTC. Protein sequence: CASSARHQSTYEQYF.

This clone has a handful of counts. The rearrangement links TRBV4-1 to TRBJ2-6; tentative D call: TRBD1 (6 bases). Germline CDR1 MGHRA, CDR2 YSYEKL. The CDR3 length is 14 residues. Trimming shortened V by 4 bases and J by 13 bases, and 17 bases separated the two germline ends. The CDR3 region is CASSRTGTIGVLTF. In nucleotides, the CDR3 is TGCGCCAGCAGCCGTACCGGGACAATTGGGGTCCTGACTTTC.

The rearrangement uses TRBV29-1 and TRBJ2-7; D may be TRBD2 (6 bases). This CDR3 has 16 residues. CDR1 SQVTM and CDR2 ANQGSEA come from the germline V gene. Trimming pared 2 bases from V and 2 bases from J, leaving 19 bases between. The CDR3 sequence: CSVERLAGTGPYEQYF. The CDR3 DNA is TGCAGCGTTGAACGCTTGGCAGGGACTGGACCCTACGAGCAGTACTTC.

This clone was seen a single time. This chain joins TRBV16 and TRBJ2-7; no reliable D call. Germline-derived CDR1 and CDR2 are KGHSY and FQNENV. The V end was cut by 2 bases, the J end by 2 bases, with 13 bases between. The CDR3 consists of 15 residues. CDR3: CASSQTSPGPYEQYF. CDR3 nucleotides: TGTGCCAGCAGCCAAACTTCCCCCGGTCCCTACGAGCAGTACTTC. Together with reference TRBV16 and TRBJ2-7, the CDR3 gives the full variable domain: GEEVAQTPKHLVRGEGQKAKLYCAPIKGHSYVFWYQQVLKNEFKFLISFQNENVFDETGMPKERFSAKCLPNSPCSLEIQATKLEDSAVYFCASSQTSPGPYEQYFGPGTRLTVT.

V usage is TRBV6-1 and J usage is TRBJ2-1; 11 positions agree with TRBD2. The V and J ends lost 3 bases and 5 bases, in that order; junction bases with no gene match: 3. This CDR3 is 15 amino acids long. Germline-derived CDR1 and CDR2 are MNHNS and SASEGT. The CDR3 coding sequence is TGTGCCAGCAGTGATGGGACTAGCGGCAACAATGAGCAGTTCTTC. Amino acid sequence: CASSDGTSGNNEQFF.

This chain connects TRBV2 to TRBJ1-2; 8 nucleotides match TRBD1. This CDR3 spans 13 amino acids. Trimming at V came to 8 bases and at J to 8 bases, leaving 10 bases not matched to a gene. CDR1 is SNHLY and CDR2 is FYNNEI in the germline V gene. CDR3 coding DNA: TGTGCCAGCGGAGGACAGGGTCTAGGAGGCTACACCTTC. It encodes CASGGQGLGGYTF.